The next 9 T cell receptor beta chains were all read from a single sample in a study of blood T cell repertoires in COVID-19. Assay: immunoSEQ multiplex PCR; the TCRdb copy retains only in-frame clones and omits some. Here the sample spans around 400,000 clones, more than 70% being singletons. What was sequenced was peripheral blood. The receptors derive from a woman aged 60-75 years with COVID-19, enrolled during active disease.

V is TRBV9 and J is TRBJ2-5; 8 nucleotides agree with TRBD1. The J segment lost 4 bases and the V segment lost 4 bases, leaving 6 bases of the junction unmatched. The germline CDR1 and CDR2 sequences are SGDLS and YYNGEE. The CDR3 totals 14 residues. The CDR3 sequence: CASSPRTGIETQYF. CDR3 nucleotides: TGTGCCAGCAGCCCGAGGACAGGGATAGAGACCCAGTACTTC. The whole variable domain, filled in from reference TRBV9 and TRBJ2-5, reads DSGVTQTPKHLITATGQRVTLRCSPRSGDLSVYWYQQSLDQGLQFLIQYYNGEERAKGNILERFSAQQFPDLHSELNLSSLELGDSALYFCASSPRTGIETQYFGPGTRLLVL.

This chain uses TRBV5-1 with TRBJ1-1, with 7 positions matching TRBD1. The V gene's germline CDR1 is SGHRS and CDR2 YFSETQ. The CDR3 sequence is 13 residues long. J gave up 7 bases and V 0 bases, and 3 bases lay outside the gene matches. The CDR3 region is CASSLGRGLEAFF. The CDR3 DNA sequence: TGCGCCAGCAGCTTGGGTAGGGGGCTTGAAGCTTTCTTT.

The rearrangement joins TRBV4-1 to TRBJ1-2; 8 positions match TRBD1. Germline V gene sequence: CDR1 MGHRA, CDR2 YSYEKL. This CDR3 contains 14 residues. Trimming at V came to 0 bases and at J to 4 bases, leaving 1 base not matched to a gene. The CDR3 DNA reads TGCGCCAGCAGCCAAGACAGGGGGCCCTATGGCTACACCTTC. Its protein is CASSQDRGPYGYTF.

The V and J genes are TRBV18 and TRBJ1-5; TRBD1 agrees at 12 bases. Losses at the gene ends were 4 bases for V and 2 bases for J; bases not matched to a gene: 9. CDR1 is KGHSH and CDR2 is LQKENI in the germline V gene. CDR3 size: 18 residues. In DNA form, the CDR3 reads TGTGCCAGCTCACAACCGGGACAGGGGGCGTTCGGCAATCAGCCCCAGCATTTT. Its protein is CASSQPGQGAFGNQPQHF. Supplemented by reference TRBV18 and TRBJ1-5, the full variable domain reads NAGVMQNPRHLVRRRGQEARLRCSPMKGHSHVYWYRQLPEEGLKFMVYLQKENIIDESGMPKERFSAEFPKEGPSILRIQQVVRGDSAAYFCASSQPGQGAFGNQPQHFGDGTRLSIL.

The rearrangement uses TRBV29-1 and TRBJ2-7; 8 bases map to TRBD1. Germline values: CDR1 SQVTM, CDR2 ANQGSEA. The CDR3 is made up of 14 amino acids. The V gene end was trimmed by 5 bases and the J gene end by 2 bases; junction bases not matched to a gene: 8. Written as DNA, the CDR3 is TGCAGCGTTAGCATCGGGACAGGAGCCTACGAGCAGTACTTC. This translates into CSVSIGTGAYEQYF.

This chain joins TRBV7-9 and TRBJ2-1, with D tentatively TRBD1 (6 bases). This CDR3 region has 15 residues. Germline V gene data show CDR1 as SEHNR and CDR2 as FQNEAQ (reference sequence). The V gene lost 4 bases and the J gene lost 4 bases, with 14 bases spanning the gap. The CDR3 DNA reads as TGTGCCAGCAGCTCTCGCCACAGGGTATACAATGAGCAGTTCTTC. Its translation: CASSSRHRVYNEQFF.

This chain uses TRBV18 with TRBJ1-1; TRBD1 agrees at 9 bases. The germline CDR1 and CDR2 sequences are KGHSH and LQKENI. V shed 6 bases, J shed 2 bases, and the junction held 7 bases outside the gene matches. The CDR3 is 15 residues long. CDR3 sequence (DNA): TGTGCCAGCTCCCTTACGGGACAGGGTAACACTGAAGCTTTCTTT. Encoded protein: CASSLTGQGNTEAFF.

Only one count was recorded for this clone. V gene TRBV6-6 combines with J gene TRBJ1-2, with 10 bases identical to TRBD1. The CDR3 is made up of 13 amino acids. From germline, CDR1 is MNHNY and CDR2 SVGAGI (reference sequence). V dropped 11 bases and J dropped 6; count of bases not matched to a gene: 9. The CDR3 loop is CAVGDRGPNGYTF. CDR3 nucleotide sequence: TGTGCCGTAGGCGACAGGGGGCCGAATGGCTACACCTTC.

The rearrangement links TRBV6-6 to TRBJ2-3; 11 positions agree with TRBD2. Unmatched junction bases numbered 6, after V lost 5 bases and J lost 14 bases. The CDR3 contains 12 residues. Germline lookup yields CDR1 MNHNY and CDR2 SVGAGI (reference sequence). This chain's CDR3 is CASSPSGGLRYF. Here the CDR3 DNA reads TGTGCCAGCAGTCCTAGCGGGGGGCTTCGGTATTTT.